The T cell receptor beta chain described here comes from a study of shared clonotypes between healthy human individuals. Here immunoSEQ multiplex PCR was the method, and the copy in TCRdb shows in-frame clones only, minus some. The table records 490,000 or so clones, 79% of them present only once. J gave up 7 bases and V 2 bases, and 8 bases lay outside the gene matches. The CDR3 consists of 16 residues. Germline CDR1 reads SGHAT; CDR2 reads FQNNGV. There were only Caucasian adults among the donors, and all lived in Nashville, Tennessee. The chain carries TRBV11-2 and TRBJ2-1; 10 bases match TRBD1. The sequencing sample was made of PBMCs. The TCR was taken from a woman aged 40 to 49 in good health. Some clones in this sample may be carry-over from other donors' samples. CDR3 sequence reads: CASSLQGQGSWNEQFF. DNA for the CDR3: TGTGCCAGCAGCTTACAGGGACAGGGGTCGTGGAATGAGCAGTTCTTC. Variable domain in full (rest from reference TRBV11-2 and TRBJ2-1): EAGVAQSPRYKIIEKRQSVAFWCNPISGHATLYWYQQILGQGPKLLIQFQNNGVVDDSQLPKDRFSAERLKGVDSTLKIQPAKLEDSAVYLCASSLQGQGSWNEQFFGPGTRLTVL.